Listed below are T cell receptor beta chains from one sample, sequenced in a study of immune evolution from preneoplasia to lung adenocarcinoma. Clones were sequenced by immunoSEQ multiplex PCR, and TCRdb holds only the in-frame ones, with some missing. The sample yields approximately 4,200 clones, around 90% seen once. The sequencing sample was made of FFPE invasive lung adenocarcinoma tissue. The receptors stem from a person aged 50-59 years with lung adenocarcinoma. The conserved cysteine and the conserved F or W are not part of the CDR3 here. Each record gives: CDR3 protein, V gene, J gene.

CDR3 protein: ASSQESTGLSGYT
V gene: TRBV4-1
J gene: TRBJ1-2

CDR3 protein: ASSVRVLPGGYT
V gene: TRBV13
J gene: TRBJ1-2

CDR3 protein: SVETGS
V gene: TRBV29-1
J gene: TRBJ1-2

CDR3 protein: ASSLVRLNTEAF
V gene: TRBV28
J gene: TRBJ1-1

CDR3 protein: ASSDSEDRGNYGYT
V gene: TRBV19
J gene: TRBJ1-2

CDR3 protein: ASSILRDNNEQF
V gene: TRBV19
J gene: TRBJ2-1

CDR3 protein: ASSLYRTGGNQPQH
V gene: TRBV4-2
J gene: TRBJ1-5

CDR3 protein: ASSSQGLTGELF
V gene: TRBV27
J gene: TRBJ2-2

CDR3 protein: ASSTGLASYEQY
V gene: TRBV5-1
J gene: TRBJ2-7

CDR3 protein: ASSDLEWGEAF
V gene: TRBV6-4
J gene: TRBJ1-1

CDR3 protein: ASRTNPVRSSYNEQF
V gene: TRBV7-9
J gene: TRBJ2-1

CDR3 protein: ASSEARITYEQY
V gene: TRBV2
J gene: TRBJ2-7

CDR3 protein: SGNRELNTEAF
V gene: TRBV29-1
J gene: TRBJ1-1

CDR3 protein: ASSRAGQGATEAF
V gene: TRBV6-5
J gene: TRBJ1-1

CDR3 protein: ASSPSGQPSGNTIY
V gene: TRBV19
J gene: TRBJ1-3

CDR3 protein: ASSPGLAGTDTQY
V gene: TRBV18
J gene: TRBJ2-3

CDR3 protein: ASSSSRKGLAGETGELF
V gene: TRBV21-1
J gene: TRBJ2-2

CDR3 protein: ASSPRDLSYEQY
V gene: TRBV19
J gene: TRBJ2-7

CDR3 protein: ASSSGEHYNEQF
V gene: TRBV7-7
J gene: TRBJ2-1

CDR3 protein: ASSLVWAGEIYNEQF
V gene: TRBV7-9
J gene: TRBJ2-1

CDR3 protein: ASSRDYRGNTGELF
V gene: TRBV4-2
J gene: TRBJ2-2

CDR3 protein: ASSLLQGNQPQH
V gene: TRBV5-8
J gene: TRBJ1-5

CDR3 protein: ASSLQASNQPQH
V gene: TRBV18
J gene: TRBJ1-5

CDR3 protein: ASSDFREADTQY
V gene: TRBV6-4
J gene: TRBJ2-3